These 9 T cell receptor beta chains were sequenced from one sample in a study of vaccination and CD4 T cells after COVID-19. Which antigens these TCRs recognize remains unknown. Once obtained from cultured CD4+ T cells, the DNA was sequenced using the Oncomine TCR Beta short-read assay. TCRdb ran MiXCR on the PCR reads and lists one entry per CDR3 protein. Counted here are about 15,000 distinct CDR3 sequences, around a third occurring once; the ten biggest clones make up under 20%. Indicated treatment: approximately 9-day PBMC culture with coronavirus spike peptide pools or control peptides (ViraFEST assay). Sample: cultured CD4+ T cells from blood. These receptors came from a human donor with COVID-19.

The CDR3 sequence is CSAEGRGDTEAFF. The CDR3 DNA reads as TGCAGTGCGGAGGGACGGGGGGACACTGAAGCTTTCTTT. This rearrangement joins TRBV20-1 to TRBJ1-1, with D maybe TRBD1 (5 bases). Per the germline V gene, CDR1 is DFQATT and CDR2 is SNEGSKA (reference sequence). The V and J ends lost 6 bases and 3 bases respectively, with 14 bases between them. This CDR3 is 13 amino acids long.

The count of this clonotype is one. The V gene is TRBV9, the J gene TRBJ1-5, with D unclear. The CDR3 loop spans 15 amino acids. CDR1 and CDR2 (germline): SGDLS, YYNGEE. Trimming shortened V by 3 bases and J by 2 bases, and 12 bases separated the two germline ends. Here the CDR3 reads CASSAADNRNQPQHF. Here the CDR3 DNA reads TGTGCCAGCAGCGCGGCTGACAACCGCAATCAGCCCCAGCATTTT.

The chain couples TRBV5-6 to TRBJ1-5; TRBD1 is a possible D gene (5 bases). Germline V CDR1 and CDR2: SGHDT, YYEEEE. Trimming took off 0 bases at V and 9 bases at J, with 22 bases between the two ends. This CDR3 has 17 amino acids. CDR3 sequence (DNA): TGTGCCAGCAGCTTGGCCCCGGCAGGCGGGGGGTCTAGGCCCCAGCATTTT. Its protein is CASSLAPAGGGSRPQHF.

CDR3 DNA: TGTGCCAGTACCTTGAAACAGGGGACCCAACACACTGAAGCTTTCTTT. This codes for CASTLKQGTQHTEAFF. The rearrangement joins TRBV19 to TRBJ1-1; 7 bases match TRBD1. CDR3 length: 16 residues. In germline, CDR1 is LNHDA, CDR2 SQIVND (reference sequence). The J segment lost 3 bases and the V segment lost 7 bases, leaving 14 bases of the junction unmatched.

V and J are TRBV2 and TRBJ1-5, with 10 bases aligning to TRBD1. V shed 5 bases and J 3 bases; nucleotides not matched to a gene: 4. Germline CDR1 reads SNHLY; CDR2 reads FYNNEI. The CDR3 contains 15 residues. The CDR3 sequence: CASSRQGANNQPQHF. DNA for the CDR3: TGTGCCAGCAGTAGACAGGGGGCGAACAATCAGCCCCAGCATTTT. Full variable domain (remainder filled in from reference TRBV2 and TRBJ1-5): EPEVTQTPSHQVTQMGQEVILRCVPISNHLYFYWYRQILGQKVEFLVSFYNNEISEKSEIFDDQFSVERPDGSNFTLKIRSTKLEDSAMYFCASSRQGANNQPQHFGDGTRLSIL.

The V and J genes are TRBV9 and TRBJ2-5, with TRBD1 as a possible D gene (6 bases). This CDR3 is built from 14 residues. The V end lost 0 bases, the J end lost 2 bases, and 8 bases lay between the germline ends. Germline CDR1 reads SGDLS; CDR2 reads YYNGEE. CDR3 region: CASSVGQGQETQYF. CDR3 nucleotide sequence: TGTGCCAGCAGCGTAGGTCAGGGGCAAGAGACCCAGTACTTC.

The chain employs TRBV4-1 and TRBJ2-1, with a possible D match to TRBD2 (5 bases). CDR3 length: 16 amino acids. Germline assignment: CDR1 MGHRA and CDR2 YSYEKL. The germline V and J ends were trimmed by 0 bases and 5 bases, with 14 bases remaining between them. The chain's CDR3 is CASSQEVEASHNEQFF. CDR3 sequence (DNA): TGCGCCAGCAGCCAAGAGGTGGAGGCTTCCCACAATGAGCAGTTCTTC.

The chain joins TRBV28 to TRBJ2-5; D possibly uses TRBD1 or TRBD2 (6 bases each). The CDR3 runs to 14 residues. Germline V gives CDR1 MDHEN, CDR2 SYDVKM. Trimming took off 5 bases at V and 5 bases at J, with 15 bases between the two ends. CDR3 residues: CASSEGGLPETQYF. In DNA, the CDR3 is TGTGCCAGCAGTGAAGGGGGGTTGCCGGAGACCCAGTACTTC. Full variable domain (remainder filled in from reference TRBV28 and TRBJ2-5): DVKVTQSSRYLVKRTGEKVFLECVQDMDHENMFWYRQDPGLGLRLIYFSYDVKMKEKGDIPEGYSVSREKKERFSLILESASTNQTSMYLCASSEGGLPETQYFGPGTRLLVL.

The rearrangement links TRBV5-1 to TRBJ1-3; maybe TRBD1 (6 bases). Trimming pared 1 base from V and 0 bases from J, leaving 14 bases between. The CDR3 loop spans 17 amino acids. Per the germline V gene, CDR1 is SGHRS and CDR2 is YFSETQ. This CDR3 is CASSLTGQKASGNTIYF. The CDR3 region has the DNA TGCGCCAGCAGCTTGACGGGACAAAAAGCCTCTGGAAACACCATATATTTT.